One and the same sample provided the 25 T cell receptor beta chains below, sequenced in a study of cytomegalovirus exposure and HLA in healthy donors. TCRdb keeps only in-frame clones here, not all; method: immunoSEQ multiplex PCR. The sample holds 100,000 to 150,000 clones, roughly 95% seen once. The sequenced material came from PBMCs. All receptors come from a man aged 18 to 29 in good health and CMV-seronegative.

The CDR3 bases are TGTGCCAGCAGCCAACTAGCGGGAACGTGGAATGAGCAGTTCTTC. This codes for CASSQLAGTWNEQFF. The chain links TRBV7-2 to TRBJ2-1; 10 bases line up with TRBD2. V was pared by 5 bases and J by 7 bases, with 8 bases of the junction left unmatched. The CDR3 is made up of 15 amino acids. CDR1 is SGHTA, CDR2 FQGNSA, per germline.

The rearrangement joins TRBV6-5 to TRBJ2-6; D may be TRBD2 (6 bases). Trimming shortened V by 11 bases and J by 1 base, and 6 bases separated the two germline ends. Germline-derived CDR1 and CDR2 are MNHEY and SVGAGI. The CDR3 runs 12 residues. DNA for the CDR3: TGTGCCGGGGGGTCTGGGGCCAACGTCCTGACTTTC. This codes for CAGGSGANVLTF.

This chain connects TRBV13 to TRBJ2-1, with TRBD2 matching over 12 bases. Germline V lookup: CDR1 PRHDT, CDR2 FYEKMQ (reference sequence). The J segment lost 5 bases and the V segment lost 4 bases, leaving 21 bases of the junction unmatched. The CDR3 runs 21 residues. In DNA, the CDR3 is TGTGCCAGCAGCTCCTATGACAGCGTTCAACTAGCGGGAGGCCCTGACAATGAGCAGTTCTTC. This translates into CASSSYDSVQLAGGPDNEQFF.

The chain recombines TRBV19 with TRBJ1-2; 7 bases agree with TRBD1. J was trimmed by 4 bases and V by 7 bases; bases with no gene match: 6. The CDR3 extends over 13 amino acids. Per germline, CDR1 LNHDA and CDR2 SQIVND (reference sequence). CDR3 in amino acids: CASTTGWAYGYTF. The CDR3 nucleotides are TGTGCCAGTACGACAGGGTGGGCCTATGGCTACACCTTC.

The V and J genes are TRBV28 and TRBJ1-4; D ambiguous. The ends were cut back, 2 bases at V and 7 bases at J, with 8 bases in the middle. Looked up from germline, CDR1 is MDHEN and CDR2 is SYDVKM. The CDR3 is 13 amino acids. In DNA form, the CDR3 reads TGTGCCAGCAGTTTACAGTTTGGTGAAAAACTGTTTTTT. This codes for CASSLQFGEKLFF.

J is TRBJ2-1 and V is TRBV28, with TRBD2 identical over 10 bases. The junction had 6 bases not matched to a gene; V was cut back by 11 bases and J by 2 bases. Per the germline V gene, CDR1 is MDHEN and CDR2 is SYDVKM. The CDR3 length is 14 residues. This chain's CDR3 is CAGSGRVTYNEQFF. CDR3 nucleotides: TGTGCCGGAAGCGGGAGGGTAACCTACAATGAGCAGTTCTTC. Variable domain in full (rest from reference TRBV28 and TRBJ2-1): DVKVTQSSRYLVKRTGEKVFLECVQDMDHENMFWYRQDPGLGLRLIYFSYDVKMKEKGDIPEGYSVSREKKERFSLILESASTNQTSMYLCAGSGRVTYNEQFFGPGTRLTVL.

V and J are TRBV4-2 and TRBJ2-5; maybe TRBD2 (6 bases). Trimming shortened V by 4 bases and J by 14 bases, and 14 bases separated the two germline ends. The CDR3 is made up of 11 amino acids. Germline loops: CDR1 LGHNA, CDR2 YNFKEQ. The DNA of the CDR3 is TGTGCCAGCAGCCCTCCGGGAGCCCTTTACTTC. Translating gives CASSPPGALYF.

The genes are TRBV28 and TRBJ2-7; TRBD2 agrees at 7 bases. The CDR3 runs to 15 residues. Germline values: CDR1 MDHEN, CDR2 SYDVKM. The ends lost 5 bases at V and 5 bases at J; junction bases unmatched: 12. CDR3 sequence (DNA): TGTGCCAGCAGTCCTACCGGTCTACGGGGGGACGAGCAGTACTTC. Protein product: CASSPTGLRGDEQYF.

The rearrangement joins TRBV28 to TRBJ1-5; 9 bases line up with TRBD1. CDR1 and CDR2 from the germline V gene are MDHEN and SYDVKM. V lost 5 bases, J lost 0 bases, and 8 bases stayed unmatched. The CDR3 extends over 17 amino acids. CDR3 in DNA: TGTGCCAGCAGTCCCTGGACAGGGGCGATTAGCAATCAGCCCCAGCATTTT. The encoded protein is CASSPWTGAISNQPQHF.

This chain links TRBV5-6 with TRBJ1-2, with TRBD1 matching over 7 bases. V lost 1 base, J lost 8 bases, and 8 bases stayed unmatched. In germline, CDR1 is SGHDT, CDR2 YYEEEE. The CDR3 totals 14 residues. CDR3 coding DNA: TGTGCCAGCAGCTTGCCCAGGGGGGTTGAGGGCTACACCTTC. Encoded protein: CASSLPRGVEGYTF.

In its sample, this clone was seen a few times. This chain connects TRBV6-4 to TRBJ1-1; 8 bases are a match to TRBD1. The CDR3 extends over 14 amino acids. J gave up 1 base and V 4 bases, and 2 bases lay outside the gene matches. Germline CDR1 and CDR2: MRHNA and SNTAGT. The CDR3 DNA is TGTGCCAGCAGTGTGGACAGGGCGAACACTGAAGCTTTCTTT. Its translation: CASSVDRANTEAFF.

The J gene is TRBJ1-1, the V gene TRBV6-5, with D perhaps TRBD1 (6 bases). Trimming removed 11 bases at V and 0 bases at J, with 16 bases between. Germline-derived CDR1 and CDR2 are MNHEY and SVGAGI. The CDR3 has 14 amino acids. Written as DNA, the CDR3 is TGTGCCTCCTCGCCGGACAGACTGAACACTGAAGCTTTCTTT. Translation: CASSPDRLNTEAFF.

This chain links TRBV19 with TRBJ1-3; unclear D gene. Germline V gene data show CDR1 as LNHDA and CDR2 as SQIVND (reference sequence). Trimming cost V 7 bases and J 4 bases, with 17 bases left between them. The CDR3 runs 15 residues. The CDR3, as DNA: TGTGCCAGTACCACTCCGGGAGGGTCCGGAAACACCATATATTTT. Its translation is CASTTPGGSGNTIYF.

This clone was observed a few times. This chain links TRBV4-3 with TRBJ2-7; possibly TRBD2 for D (5 bases). The V and J ends lost 2 bases and 1 base respectively, with 12 bases between them. CDR1 and CDR2 (germline): LGHNA, YSLEER. The CDR3 contains 15 residues. The CDR3 loop reads CASSQSLSASYEQYF. Written as DNA, the CDR3 is TGCGCCAGCAGCCAATCTCTTAGCGCGTCCTACGAGCAGTACTTC.

The V call is TRBV11-1, the J call TRBJ2-1; D is possibly TRBD2 (6 bases). The CDR3 loop spans 15 amino acids. CDR1 and CDR2 (germline): SGHAT, FQDESV (reference sequence). Between the trimmed V and J ends, which lost 4 bases and 0 bases, there was a span of 10 bases. Here the CDR3 DNA reads TGTGCCAGCAGCTGGGACTCCCCCTCCTACAATGAGCAGTTCTTC. Its translation: CASSWDSPSYNEQFF.

The chain recombines TRBV27 with TRBJ2-1; TRBD2 aligns across 10 bases. The CDR3 is made up of 15 amino acids. V trimming: 3 bases; J trimming: 4 bases; junction bases outside the gene matches: 3. Germline lookup yields CDR1 MNHEY and CDR2 SMNVEV (reference sequence). CDR3 sequence (DNA): TGTGCCAGCAGTTTCCTAGCGGGAGTTTACAATGAGCAGTTCTTC. Translating it yields CASSFLAGVYNEQFF.

The CDR3 loop reads CASSSGTAFSQYF. Here the CDR3 DNA reads TGTGCCAGCAGCAGCGGGACCGCCTTTTCGCAGTATTTT. The chain is built from TRBV6-5 and TRBJ2-3, with TRBD2 matching 7 bases. Unmatched junction bases numbered 10, after V lost 6 bases and J lost 10 bases. The CDR3 runs to 13 residues. Germline V lookup: CDR1 MNHEY, CDR2 SVGAGI.

V usage is TRBV6-1 and J usage is TRBJ1-4, with D unresolved. V lost 2 bases and J 0 bases, leaving 7 bases between the germline ends. From germline, CDR1 is MNHNS and CDR2 SASEGT. The length of the CDR3 is 15 residues. In DNA form, the CDR3 reads TGTGCCAGCAGTGAAACAGATTCAACTAATGAAAAACTGTTTTTT. Encoded protein: CASSETDSTNEKLFF.

The chain combines TRBV10-3 with TRBJ2-7; no clear D gene. Germline V gene lookup returns CDR1 ENHRY and CDR2 SYGVKD. V was pared by 2 bases and J by 3 bases, with 5 bases between. CDR3 length: 12 residues. The CDR3 region is CAISEPDYEQYF. DNA for the CDR3: TGTGCCATCAGTGAGCCAGACTACGAGCAGTACTTC.

The J gene is TRBJ2-2, the V gene TRBV7-9; D is undetermined. This CDR3 spans 12 amino acids. V lost 4 bases, J lost 5 bases, and 5 bases lay in between. The V gene's germline CDR1 is SEHNR and CDR2 FQNEAQ (reference sequence). CDR3 coding DNA: TGTGCCAGCAGCTCTGTAACCGGGGAGCTGTTTTTT. Translating it yields CASSSVTGELFF.

CDR3: CASHPGTSGYEQYF. The CDR3 nucleotides read TGTGCCAGCCACCCCGGGACTAGCGGCTACGAGCAGTACTTC. The V call is TRBV19, the J call TRBJ2-7; 11 nucleotides line up with TRBD2. The CDR3 runs to 14 residues. Germline V gene lookup returns CDR1 LNHDA and CDR2 SQIVND (reference sequence). The junction had 7 bases not matched to a gene; V was cut back by 9 bases and J by 3 bases.

Only one count was recorded for this clone. The chain recombines TRBV7-9 with TRBJ1-2; tentative D call: TRBD1 (5 bases). The V end was cut by 7 bases, the J end by 0 bases, with 9 bases between. The CDR3 spans 13 residues. Per germline, CDR1 SEHNR and CDR2 FQNEAQ (reference sequence). The CDR3 coding sequence is TGTGCCAGCACCCCGACAGCTAACTATGGCTACACCTTC. The encoded protein is CASTPTANYGYTF.

The chain couples TRBV29-1 to TRBJ1-4; TRBD1 is a possible D gene (5 bases). This CDR3 is built from 16 residues. Germline CDR1 SQVTM, CDR2 ANQGSEA. V lost 7 bases, J lost 0 bases, and 18 bases lay in between. CDR3 region: CSAGNPAGTTNEKLFF. The DNA of the CDR3 is TGCAGCGCCGGCAATCCGGCAGGGACAACTAATGAAAAACTGTTTTTT.

The V gene is TRBV5-6, the J gene TRBJ2-3; a weak D match, TRBD2 (5 bases). The V and J ends lost 1 base and 1 base respectively, with 13 bases between them. CDR1 is SGHDT, CDR2 YYEEEE, per germline. The CDR3 is 16 amino acids. CDR3 DNA sequence: TGTGCCAGCAGCTTGAACGCGGGCCCGCGCACAGATACGCAGTATTTT. Its protein is CASSLNAGPRTDTQYF.

V is TRBV27 and J is TRBJ2-2; D is undetermined. Trimming shortened V by 4 bases and J by 6 bases, and 9 bases separated the two germline ends. Per the germline V gene, CDR1 is MNHEY and CDR2 is SMNVEV (reference sequence). The CDR3 spans 13 residues. CDR3 in amino acids: CASSSLGPGELFF. The DNA of the CDR3 is TGTGCCAGCAGTTCTCTTGGGCCCGGGGAGCTGTTTTTT.